The rows below give T cell receptor beta chains drawn from one sample of a study of identical twins. TCRdb analysed the 5' RACE reads with MiXCR anew, one entry per CDR3 protein. This table has 1.5 million to 2 million distinct CDR3 sequences, about 32% appearing once. Sequenced sample: cord blood. The origin of the receptors is a newborn girl in good health. Both conserved end residues are part of each CDR3. A row's size may be missing; if present it is once, few, many or a size class.

CDR3	V	length	size
CASSQGPTSGENTGELFF	TRBV4-1	18	.
CASTWRVNGYTF	TRBV6-1	12	few
CSATPGRPIEQFF	TRBV20-1	13	once
CASSFYGSQETQYF	TRBV27	14	few
CSARTGTRANNEQFF	TRBV20-1	15	few
CASSGGAEDTQYF	TRBV5-1	13	few
CASSTHRGPSYEQYF	TRBV12-3/TRBV12-4	15	few
CASSAGQSAYNEQFF	TRBV5-1	15	.
CASSRTAQAGTQYF	TRBV12-3/TRBV12-4	14	many
CASSRRELITDTQYF	TRBV3-1	15	.
CASSLAGASGMVTDTQYF	TRBV5-1	18	.
CASTPDRGFRGTEAFF	TRBV27	16	.
CASSLDEDTPYGYTF	TRBV11-2	15	.
CASRGGLAYNEQFF	TRBV28	14	few
CASSFRQPYQPQHF	TRBV12-3/TRBV12-4	14	.
CASSLIGLRGNQPQHF	TRBV7-8	16	.
CASSSLGALYNEQFF	TRBV7-4	15	few
CASSSTGLGYYEQYF	TRBV7-2	15	.
CASTRIAGGADTQYF	TRBV27	15	.
CAGAGTSGSEQYF	TRBV10-3	13	few
CASSLAGTNTEAFF	TRBV7-2	14	many
CASSKRGSQGRTDTQYF	TRBV21-1	17	few
CASSLGLDQQYF	TRBV5-1	12	.